This TCR beta chain was obtained from a study of spatial heterogeneity in lung cancer. Study-wide results and limits: The study found that expanded intratumoral alpha and beta TCR counts tracked tumor mutation counts.

Every TCR cDNA molecule bore a unique molecular identifier. TCRdb analysed the 5' RACE reads with MiXCR anew, one entry per CDR3 protein. Among under 1,500 distinct CDR3 sequences, approximately 14% were seen once, and the ten largest hold roughly 21%. The V and J ends lost 1 base and 0 bases respectively, with 10 bases between them. Germline V lookup: CDR1 DFQATT, CDR2 SNEGSKA (reference sequence). The CDR3 length is 15 residues. The time point denotes: sample taken at primary tumor resection. Untreated early-stage non-small cell lung cancer patients, approximately 76 in total, were the donors. Researchers sequenced whole RNA taken from tumor, nontumor lung or frozen PBMC without sorting. Within the sample, this clonotype is medium-sized. Its antigen remains unidentified.

The TCR was taken from a male donor with early-stage non-small cell lung cancer. The rearrangement uses TRBV20-1 and TRBJ2-4; D uncertain. Source: lung tumor tissue, taken at surgery. DNA for the CDR3: TGCAGTGCTAGAGCCCCCGAGACAGCCAAAAACATTCAGTACTTC. Its protein is CSARAPETAKNIQYF.